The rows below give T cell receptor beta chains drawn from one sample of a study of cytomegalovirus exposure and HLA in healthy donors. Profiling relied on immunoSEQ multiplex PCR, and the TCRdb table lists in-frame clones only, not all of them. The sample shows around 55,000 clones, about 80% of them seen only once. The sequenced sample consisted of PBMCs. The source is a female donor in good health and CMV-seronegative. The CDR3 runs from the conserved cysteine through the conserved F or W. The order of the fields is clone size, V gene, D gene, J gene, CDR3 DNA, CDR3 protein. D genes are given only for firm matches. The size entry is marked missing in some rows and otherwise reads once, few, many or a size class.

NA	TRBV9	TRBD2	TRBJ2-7	TGTGCCAGCAGCGTAGTTCCTAGCGGCTACGAGCAGTACTTC	CASSVVPSGYEQYF
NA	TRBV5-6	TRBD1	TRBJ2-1	TGTGCCAGCGCCAAGCAGGGGGCGCGGTATGAGCAGTTCTTC	CASAKQGARYEQFF
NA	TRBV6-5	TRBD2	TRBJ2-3	TGTGCCAGCAGTTACACTAGCGGGGGGGCAGATACGCAGTATTTT	CASSYTSGGADTQYF
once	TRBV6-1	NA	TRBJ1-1	TGTGCCAGCAGCCCTACGCCGACAGGGAACACTGAAGCTTTCTTT	CASSPTPTGNTEAFF
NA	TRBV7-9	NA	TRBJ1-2	TGTGCCAGCAGCCTTTTCAGGGGAGTGACCTATGGCTACACCTTC	CASSLFRGVTYGYTF
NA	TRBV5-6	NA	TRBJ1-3	TGTGCCAGCAGCTTGTCTTTAACTGGAAACACCATATATTTT	CASSLSLTGNTIYF
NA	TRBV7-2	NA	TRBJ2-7	TGTGCCAGCAGCTCGACACCAGTCAGCTCCTACGAGCAGTACTTC	CASSSTPVSSYEQYF
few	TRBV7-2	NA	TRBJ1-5	TGTGCCAGCAGCTTAGGGTCAGTCAATCAGCCCCAGCATTTT	CASSLGSVNQPQHF
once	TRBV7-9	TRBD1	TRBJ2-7	TGTGCCAGCAGCTTAGTAAAACAGGGGGCCGGGGAGCAGTACTTC	CASSLVKQGAGEQYF
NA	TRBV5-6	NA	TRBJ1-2	TGTGCCAGCAGCTTGGTGGGGGCACTCTATGGCTACACCTTC	CASSLVGALYGYTF
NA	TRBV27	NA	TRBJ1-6	TGTGCCAGCAGTTCCAGGGGATCACCCCTCCACTTT	CASSSRGSPLHF
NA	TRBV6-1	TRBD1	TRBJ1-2	TGTGCCAGCACGTTGACCAGGGGGATGAATGGCTACACCTTC	CASTLTRGMNGYTF
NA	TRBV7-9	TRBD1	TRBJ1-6	TGTGCCAGCAGCCGCTGGGGATACGGACAGGGGCCATCACCCCTCCACTTT	CASSRWGYGQGPSPLHF
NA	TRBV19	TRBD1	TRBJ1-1	TGTGCCAGTAGTCCCTCGGGACAGGTGAGAAATGAAGCTTTCTTT	CASSPSGQVRNEAFF
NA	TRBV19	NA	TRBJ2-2	TGTGCCAGTAGTATAGATCGGGGGACCGGGGAGCTGTTTTTT	CASSIDRGTGELFF
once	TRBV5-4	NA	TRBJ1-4	TGTGCCAGCAGCAAGGAAGGTGGTGGCAGGGTTGGTGAAAAACTGTTTTTT	CASSKEGGGRVGEKLFF
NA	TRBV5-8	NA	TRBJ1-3	TGTGCCAGCAGCTTGGGCAGAAACTCTGGAAACACCATATATTTT	CASSLGRNSGNTIYF
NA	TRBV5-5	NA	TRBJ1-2	TGTGCCAGCAGCTACGACAGGTCTGACTACACCTTC	CASSYDRSDYTF
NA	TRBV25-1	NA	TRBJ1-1	TGTGCCAGCAGTGAATCCGCACTGACTTACACTGAAGCTTTCTTT	CASSESALTYTEAFF
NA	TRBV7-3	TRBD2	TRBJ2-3	TGTGCCAGCAGCTCCCATCACGGGGGGGATAGCACAGATACGCAGTATTTT	CASSSHHGGDSTDTQYF
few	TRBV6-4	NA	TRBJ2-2	TGTGCCAGCAGTGACTCACTTACCGGGGAGCTGTTTTTT	CASSDSLTGELFF
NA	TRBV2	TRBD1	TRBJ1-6	TGTGCCAGCAGTGACCCCCCGACAGGGGCCGCGAGCACCCTCCACTTT	CASSDPPTGAASTLHF
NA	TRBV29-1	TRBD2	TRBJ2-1	TGCAGCGTTGCCCCCGGGACTAGCGGGGGGTTGGGTGAGCAGTTCTTC	CSVAPGTSGGLGEQFF
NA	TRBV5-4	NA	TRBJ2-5	TGTGCCAGCGGAGGGACAGCCCAAGAGACCCAGTACTTC	CASGGTAQETQYF
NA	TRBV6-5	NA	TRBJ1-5	TGTGCCAGCAGTAAACAAATACAGGGCCAGCCCCAGCATTTT	CASSKQIQGQPQHF
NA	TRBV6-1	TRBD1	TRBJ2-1	TGTGCCAGCACCCGGGACAGGGAAGGTGAGCAGTTCTTC	CASTRDREGEQFF
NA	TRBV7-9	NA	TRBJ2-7	TGTGCCAGCACCCCCCAAGGGGAAGGATCCTACGAGCAGTACTTC	CASTPQGEGSYEQYF
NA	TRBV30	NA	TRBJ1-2	TGTGCCTGGAGTGTAATTTGGCCCAACTATGGCTACACCTTC	CAWSVIWPNYGYTF
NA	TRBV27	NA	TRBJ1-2	TGTGCCAGCAGACCTACCGTACACTATGGCTACACCTTC	CASRPTVHYGYTF
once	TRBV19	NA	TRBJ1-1	TGTGCCAGTAAGGGAGGCGGCACTGAAGCTTTCTTT	CASKGGGTEAFF
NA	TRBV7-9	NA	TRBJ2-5	TGTGCCAGCAGCTCTCATTATCAGGGATACCAAGAGACCCAGTACTTC	CASSSHYQGYQETQYF
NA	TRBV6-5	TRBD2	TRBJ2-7	TGTGCCACCATCCCTCCGGGGCGGGGGGGCGCCGAGCAGTACTTC	CATIPPGRGGAEQYF
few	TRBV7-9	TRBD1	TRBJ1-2	TGTGCCAGCAGCTCAACCCCGGGACAGGGGGGTCCTAACTATGGCTACACCTTC	CASSSTPGQGGPNYGYTF
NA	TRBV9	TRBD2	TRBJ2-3	TGTGCCAGCAGCGTAGCCCGGGGGGGAGATACGCAGTATTTT	CASSVARGGDTQYF
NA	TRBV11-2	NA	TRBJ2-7	TGTGCCAGCAGCTTAGTGTTAACAGAGACCTACGAGCAGTACTTC	CASSLVLTETYEQYF
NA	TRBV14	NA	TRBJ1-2	TGTGCCAGCAGCCAAGGACAGCACTATGGCTACACCTTC	CASSQGQHYGYTF
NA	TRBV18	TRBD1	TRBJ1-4	TGTGCCAGCTCATCAGGGACAGCGACTAATGAAAAACTGTTTTTT	CASSSGTATNEKLFF
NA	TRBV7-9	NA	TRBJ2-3	TGTGCCAGCCGGGGAGGAAGCACAGATACGCAGTATTTT	CASRGGSTDTQYF
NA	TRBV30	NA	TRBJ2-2	TGTGCCTGGACGACAGGGAACACCGGGGAGCTGTTTTTT	CAWTTGNTGELFF
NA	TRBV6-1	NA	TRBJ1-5	TGTGCCAGCCGGGGGGGGATCAGCAATCAGCCCCAGCATTTT	CASRGGISNQPQHF
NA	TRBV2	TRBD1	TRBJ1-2	TGTGCCAGCAGCCCACCCGATGACAGGGCTAATGGCTACACCTTC	CASSPPDDRANGYTF
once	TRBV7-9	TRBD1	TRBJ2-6	TGTGCCAGCAGCTTTGACAGGGACCCTTCTGGGGCCAACGTCCTGACTTTC	CASSFDRDPSGANVLTF
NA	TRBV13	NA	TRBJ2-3	TGTGCCAGCAGGTTCCGAATGACCCAGGGGGATACGCAGTATTTT	CASRFRMTQGDTQYF
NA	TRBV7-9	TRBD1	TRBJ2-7	TGTGCCAGCAGCGAACCGGGACAGGGGGCCTACGAGCAGTACTTC	CASSEPGQGAYEQYF
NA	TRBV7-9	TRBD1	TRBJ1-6	TGTGCCAGCAGCGACGGATTGACAGGGGGGGATTCACCCCTCCACTTT	CASSDGLTGGDSPLHF
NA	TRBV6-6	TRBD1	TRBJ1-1	TGTGCCAGCAACCCAAAGGGACAGGGCGGGGGTGAAGCTTTCTTT	CASNPKGQGGGEAFF
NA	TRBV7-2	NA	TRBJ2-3	TGTGCCAGCAGCTTAATGACCGCAGGAGATACGCAGTATTTT	CASSLMTAGDTQYF
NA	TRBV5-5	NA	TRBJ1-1	TGTGCCAGCAGGACTGGACAGCAGAACACTGAAGCTTTCTTT	CASRTGQQNTEAFF
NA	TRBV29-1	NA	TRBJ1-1	TGCAGCGTCTCTCCGACAGCTTTGAACACTGAAGCTTTCTTT	CSVSPTALNTEAFF
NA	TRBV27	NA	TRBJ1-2	TGTGCCAGCAGGGGAACAGGTATAGGTGGCTACACCTTC	CASRGTGIGGYTF
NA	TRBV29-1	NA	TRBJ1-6	TGCAGCGTCGCTCGGGACTCCTACTCACCCCTCCACTTT	CSVARDSYSPLHF
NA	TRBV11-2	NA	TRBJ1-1	TGTGCCAGCAGCTCAATCGGGATGAGGAGCACTGAAGCTTTCTTT	CASSSIGMRSTEAFF
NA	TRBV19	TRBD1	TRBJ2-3	TGTGCCAGTAGACCGGGGACAGGGACGACAGATACGCAGTATTTT	CASRPGTGTTDTQYF